The source of this T cell receptor beta chain is a study of cytomegalovirus exposure and HLA in healthy donors. Study-level findings and limits: A later analysis showed TCR association rates differing by HLA locus, peaking at DRB1 and lowest at HLA-C. HLA alleles showed associations with 15,000 to 20,000 TCR beta sequences in a later analysis, at a 0.05 false discovery rate. The authors later linked a missense DCLRE1C variant to TCR beta V- and J-gene trimming.

Concerning this clone: Its antigen is not known.

Use of 60 Vbeta and 13 Jbeta primers characterized the PCR. Only in-frame clones appear in the TCRdb table, and some are missing; sequencing was by immunoSEQ multiplex PCR. This table holds tens of thousands of clones, around four fifths found once. The CDR3 totals 15 residues. With V trimmed by 4 bases and J by 3 bases, 4 bases remained unmatched. CDR1 and CDR2 (germline): SGHRS, YFSETQ. The sequence was obtained from a woman younger than 30 in good health and CMV-seropositive. Sequencing was carried out using PBMCs. The chain joins TRBV5-1 to TRBJ2-2; 9 positions agree with TRBD2. CDR3 sequence: CASSLGLAYTGELFF. The DNA of the CDR3 is TGCGCCAGCAGCCTGGGACTAGCTTACACCGGGGAGCTGTTTTTT.